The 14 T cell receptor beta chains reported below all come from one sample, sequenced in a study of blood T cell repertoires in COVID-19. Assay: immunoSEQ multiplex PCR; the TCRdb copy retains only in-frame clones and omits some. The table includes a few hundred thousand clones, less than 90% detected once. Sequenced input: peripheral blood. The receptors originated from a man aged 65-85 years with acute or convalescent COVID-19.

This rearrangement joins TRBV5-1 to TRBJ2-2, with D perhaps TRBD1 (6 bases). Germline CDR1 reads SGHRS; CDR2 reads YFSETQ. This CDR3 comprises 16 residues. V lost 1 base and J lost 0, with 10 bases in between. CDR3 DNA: TGCGCCAGCAGCTTGACCGGGACACCGAACACCGGGGAGCTGTTTTTT. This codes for CASSLTGTPNTGELFF.

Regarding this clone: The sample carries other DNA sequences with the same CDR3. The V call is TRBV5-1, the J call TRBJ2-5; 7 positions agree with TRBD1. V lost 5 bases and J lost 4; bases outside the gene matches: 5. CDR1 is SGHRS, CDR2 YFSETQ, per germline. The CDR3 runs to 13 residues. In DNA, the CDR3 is TGCGCCAGCAGTCGTGACAGGGCAGAGACCCAGTACTTC. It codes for CASSRDRAETQYF.

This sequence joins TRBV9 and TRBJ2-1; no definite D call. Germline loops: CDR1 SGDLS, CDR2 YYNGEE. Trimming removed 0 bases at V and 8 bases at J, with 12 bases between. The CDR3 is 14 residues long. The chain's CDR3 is CASSVAPRLDEQFF. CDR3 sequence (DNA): TGTGCCAGCAGCGTAGCTCCGCGTCTGGATGAGCAGTTCTTC.

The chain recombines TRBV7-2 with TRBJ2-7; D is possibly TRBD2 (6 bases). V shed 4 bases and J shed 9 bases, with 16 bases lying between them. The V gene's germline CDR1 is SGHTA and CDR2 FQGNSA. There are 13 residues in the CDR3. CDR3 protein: CASSSLEGVWQYF. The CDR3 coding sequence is TGTGCCAGCAGCTCCTTGGAGGGAGTTTGGCAGTACTTC.

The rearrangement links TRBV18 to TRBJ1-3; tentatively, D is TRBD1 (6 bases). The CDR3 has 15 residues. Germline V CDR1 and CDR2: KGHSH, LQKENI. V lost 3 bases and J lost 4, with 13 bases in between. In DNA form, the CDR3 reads TGTGCCAGCTCACCTTCCGGGACATTGGGAAACACCATATATTTT. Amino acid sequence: CASSPSGTLGNTIYF.

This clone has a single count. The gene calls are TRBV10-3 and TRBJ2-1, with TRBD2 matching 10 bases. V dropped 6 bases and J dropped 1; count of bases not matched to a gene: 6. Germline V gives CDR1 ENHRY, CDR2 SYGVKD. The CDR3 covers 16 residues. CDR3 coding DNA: TGTGCCATCAGCGAGAGACTAGCGGGTTCCTACAATGAGCAGTTCTTC. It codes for CAISERLAGSYNEQFF.

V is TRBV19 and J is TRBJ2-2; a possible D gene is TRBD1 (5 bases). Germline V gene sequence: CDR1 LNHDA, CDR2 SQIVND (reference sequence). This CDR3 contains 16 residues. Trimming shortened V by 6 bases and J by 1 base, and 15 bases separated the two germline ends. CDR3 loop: CASSPRAGLNTGELFF. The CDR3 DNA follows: TGTGCCAGTAGCCCCAGGGCAGGGTTGAACACCGGGGAGCTGTTTTTT.

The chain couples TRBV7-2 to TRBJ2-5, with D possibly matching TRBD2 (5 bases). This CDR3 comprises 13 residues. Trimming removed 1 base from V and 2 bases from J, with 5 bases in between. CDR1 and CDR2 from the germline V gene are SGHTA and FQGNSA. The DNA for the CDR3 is TGTGCCAGCAGCTTAGGGGAGCAAGAGACCCAGTACTTC. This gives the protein CASSLGEQETQYF.

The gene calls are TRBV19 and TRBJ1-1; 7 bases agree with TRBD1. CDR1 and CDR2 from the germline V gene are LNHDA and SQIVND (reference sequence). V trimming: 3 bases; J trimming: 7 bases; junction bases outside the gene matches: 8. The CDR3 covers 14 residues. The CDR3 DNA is TGTGCCAGTAGTATTGGACAGGCCTCGGGTGAAGCTTTCTTT. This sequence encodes CASSIGQASGEAFF.

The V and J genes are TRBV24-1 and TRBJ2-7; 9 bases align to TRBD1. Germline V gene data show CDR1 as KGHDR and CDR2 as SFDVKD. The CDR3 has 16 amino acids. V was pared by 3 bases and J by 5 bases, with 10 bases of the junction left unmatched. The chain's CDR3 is CATSDPAGTGRNEQYF. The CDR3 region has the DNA TGTGCCACCAGTGATCCTGCCGGGACAGGGAGGAACGAGCAGTACTTC.

DNA for the CDR3: TGTGCCAGCAGTTTAAACCAGGGATCTGCTTTCTCCTATAATTCACCCCTCCACTTT. Translated, it gives CASSLNQGSAFSYNSPLHF. The rearrangement links TRBV27 to TRBJ1-6, with a tentative D call TRBD1 (5 bases). Germline V gives CDR1 MNHEY, CDR2 SMNVEV (reference sequence). The CDR3 runs to 19 residues. Trimming removed 2 bases from V and 0 bases from J, with 17 bases in between.

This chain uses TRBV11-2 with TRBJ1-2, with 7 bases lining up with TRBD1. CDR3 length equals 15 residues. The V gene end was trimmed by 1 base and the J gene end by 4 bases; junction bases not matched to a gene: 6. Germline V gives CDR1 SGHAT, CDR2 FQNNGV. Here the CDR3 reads CASSLVGSGGYGYTF. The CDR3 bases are TGTGCCAGCAGCTTAGTGGGGTCAGGGGGCTATGGCTACACCTTC.

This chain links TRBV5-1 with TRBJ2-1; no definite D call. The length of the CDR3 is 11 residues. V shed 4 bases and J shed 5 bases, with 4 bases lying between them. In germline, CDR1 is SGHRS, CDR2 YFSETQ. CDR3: CASSQNNEQFF. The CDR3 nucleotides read TGCGCCAGCAGCCAGAACAATGAGCAGTTCTTC.

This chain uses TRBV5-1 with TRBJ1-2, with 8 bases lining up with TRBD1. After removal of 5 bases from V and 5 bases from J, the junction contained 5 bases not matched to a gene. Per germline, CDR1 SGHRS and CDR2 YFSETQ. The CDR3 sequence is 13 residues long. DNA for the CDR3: TGCGCCAGCAGTATAACAGGGGGATATGGCTACACCTTC. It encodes CASSITGGYGYTF.